This T cell receptor beta chain comes out of a study of T cell responses to AZD1222 COVID-19 vaccine (dated by TCRdb to 2020 to 2022). Regarding the complete study: AZD1222 recipients with second doses at about 4 weeks or about 12 weeks were pooled, because spike-specific TCR depth and breadth did not differ between schedules. Trial participants were enrolled by age into subgroups of 18-55, 56-69 and 70-plus years, and around 150, 28 and 57 TCR-sequenced participants, respectively, were included in these subgroups. A total of approximately 240 trial participants underwent TCR sequencing, of whom about 210 received two doses of AZD1222 and some 25 received two doses of the MenACWY control vaccine. Beyond this particular receptor, the publication reports: Only a handful of AZD1222 recipients were SARS-CoV-2 seropositive at baseline, limiting conclusions about previously exposed vaccinees. Most participants were white British and females outnumbered males, and the authors suggested that clonal diversity may have been underestimated. The 56-69-year group was small, and its depth increase did not reach significance, likely because of low power. The whole spike protein was spanned by vaccine-associated CD4 TCRs, and dominant responses were seen in regions 160-218 and 743-854. Spike-specific TCR breadth and depth rose significantly after two AZD1222 doses compared with day 0 and with MenACWY recipients. Epitopes outside the regions mutated in the B.1.351 and B.1.1.7 variants were reportedly recognized by nearly half of the unique spike-specific TCRs. No day 14 peak-response samples were available, so repertoires were characterized only after the peak T cell response.

Only one count was recorded for this clone. Its binding antigen is unknown. Per-nucleotide qualities are absent, and no much larger clonotype sits a single base away. In the paper's terms, the time point label means: baseline before first vaccination. Samples from vaccinated people were obtained from the UK trials COV001 and COV002, which included a single-blind randomized controlled phase 2/3 trial of AZD1222 (ChAdOx1 nCoV-19) in healthy adults. For TCRbeta chain sequencing, PBMC samples from trial participants were taken at day 0 and at day 28 after the second dose. The CDR3 regions of human TCRbeta chains were analyzed by immunosequencing. The original pipeline was this. Repertoire TCRs were matched against a reference library of SARS-CoV-2-specific TCRs generated with the MIRA antigen-specificity platform. Breadth was defined as the fraction of unique TCRs that were SARS-CoV-2-associated, and depth was defined as the fraction of total T cells that were SARS-CoV-2-associated. Each spike-specific TCR was assigned to its reactive spike region and to a CD4 or CD8 class using the MIRA data. Log10-transformed breadth and depth values were compared by one-way ANOVA with Sidak's multiple comparisons tests. TCRdb carries this immuneACCESS record with in-frame sequences only. Its versions omit some clonotypes, under half of them owing to an unresolved V gene in the studies checked, with the rest unexplained. V and J calls and clone size are copied from that table; D and trimming were computed from the DNA. The sample table holds more than 75,000 clones, of which around 92% were seen once. Jointly, the top ten make up approximately 5.6% of the sample.

Including cysteine and phenylalanine, the CDR3 has 16 amino acids. Only the CDR3 DNA stays, 48 bases, in frame from base 1. Compared with germline, V lacks 5 bases and J lacks 0 bases; bases without a gene match: 8. From the germline V gene (reference sequence), CDR1 is LNHDA and CDR2 is SQIVND. The receptor comes from an adult in good health. Here the chain combines TRBV19 and TRBJ2-3; 7 bases in the middle match TRBD2. The material was peripheral blood, obtained on day 0 of AZD1222 vaccination. The bases read TGTGCCAGTAGTCCGGGACTATCCCAAAGCACAGATACGCAGTATTTT. Translated, it gives CASSPGLSQSTDTQYF.